This TCR beta chain originates from a study of read filtering for tumor transcriptome and immune sequencing. Study-level background: Among patients, 17 were male and more than 12 female, aged 47 to 80 (mean about 66). DNase treatment preceded whole-transcriptome library preparation.

The library was built from around 0.4 ug RNA with molecular barcoded adaptors for alpha/delta and beta/gamma chains. TCRdb reprocessed the reads via MiXCR and lists one record per CDR3 protein. The sample consists of 8,500 to 9,500 distinct CDR3 sequences, approximately 15% of them appearing once. V dropped 2 bases and J dropped 0 bases, with 12 bases sitting between them. CDR1 and CDR2 from the germline V gene are SQVTM and ANQGSEA. This CDR3 has 15 residues. The table lists this clonotype with many counts. Its cognate antigen is unknown. Study results and caveats: Correlation between methods rose after single-read clonotypes were removed.

Every patient had bone marrow sampled while the disease was active. The source material was a population of CD138-negative cells sorted from bone marrow. This TCR came from a donor at least 40 years old with multiple myeloma. The J gene is TRBJ2-3, the V gene TRBV29-1, with D possibly TRBD1 on 6 matching bases. CDR3 region: CSVELGGSSTDTQYF. The CDR3 nucleotides are TGCAGCGTTGAACTTGGGGGCTCGAGCACAGATACGCAGTATTTT.